These 10 T cell receptor beta chains were all obtained from the same sample, sequenced in a study of human T cells and chemical hapten exposure. TCRdb reprocessed the RACE reads with MiXCR, giving one entry per CDR3 protein. Among 150,000 to 200,000 distinct CDR3 sequences listed, under 30% were seen once. The sample's time point: patch test 3, about 24 weeks after DPC sensitization. The treatment was: therapeutic diphenylcyclopropenone sensitization with weekly scalp DPC. This specimen consisted of whole blood, obtained in connection with sensitization to the hapten diphenylcyclopropenone (DPC). The source of these receptors is a woman in her forties with alopecia areata. Some clones in this sample may be carry-over from other donors' samples.

This clonotype was seen only a few times. The chain links TRBV6-5 to TRBJ2-1, with 8 bases that match TRBD2. CDR1 is MNHEY and CDR2 is SVGAGI in the germline V gene. The CDR3 sequence is 14 residues long. With V trimmed by 6 bases and J by 6 bases, 7 bases remained unmatched. The CDR3 is CASSPGLALNEQFF. As DNA, the CDR3 is TGTGCCAGCAGCCCTGGACTAGCCCTCAATGAGCAGTTCTTC.

The table lists this clonotype with many counts. The chain is built from TRBV29-1 and TRBJ2-7, with 7 positions matching TRBD1. V shed 6 bases and J 3 bases; nucleotides not matched to a gene: 5. Per germline, CDR1 SQVTM and CDR2 ANQGSEA. The CDR3 is 12 residues long. CDR3 nucleotide sequence: TGCAGCGTGCGCGGACAGGACTACGAGCAGTACTTC. This codes for CSVRGQDYEQYF.

The V and J genes are TRBV2 and TRBJ1-4, with D perhaps matching TRBD1 (5 bases). This CDR3 comprises 14 residues. The V and J ends lost 1 base and 9 bases respectively, with 12 bases between them. Germline CDR1 reads SNHLY; CDR2 reads FYNNEI. CDR3 region: CASSEEQGSKKLFF. The CDR3 DNA is TGTGCCAGCAGTGAAGAGCAGGGTTCTAAAAAACTGTTTTTT. Combining the CDR3 with reference TRBV2 and TRBJ1-4 gives the whole variable domain EPEVTQTPSHQVTQMGQEVILRCVPISNHLYFYWYRQILGQKVEFLVSFYNNEISEKSEIFDDQFSVERPDGSNFTLKIRSTKLEDSAMYFCASSEEQGSKKLFFGSGTQLSVL.

This chain links TRBV3-1 with TRBJ2-3; 7 nucleotides align to TRBD2. This CDR3 contains 16 residues. V shed 0 bases, J shed 1 base, and the junction held 4 bases outside the gene matches. CDR1 is LGHDT and CDR2 is YNNKEL in the germline V gene (reference sequence). CDR3 nucleotides: TGTGCCAGCAGCCAAGATCTAGCGGTGGGCACAGATACGCAGTATTTT. It translates to CASSQDLAVGTDTQYF.

This chain joins TRBV7-2 and TRBJ1-2; D gene uncertain. The CDR3 has 14 amino acids. Germline V lookup: CDR1 SGHTA, CDR2 FQGNSA. V was shortened by 1 base and J by 4 bases, with 10 bases between the two germline ends. CDR3 nucleotide sequence: TGTGCCAGCAGCTTAGTACGGCAGAGCTATGGCTACACCTTC. This sequence encodes CASSLVRQSYGYTF.

The J gene is TRBJ1-5, the V gene TRBV12-3 or TRBV12-4, with 12 bases aligning to TRBD1. Germline trimming cut 8 bases from V and 7 bases from J; bases unmatched to any gene: 6. The CDR3 sequence is 14 residues long. The CDR3 protein is CASSRDRGPQPQHF. The CDR3, as DNA: TGTGCCAGCTCCCGGGACAGGGGGCCGCAGCCCCAGCATTTT.

The chain links TRBV6-5 to TRBJ1-3; 7 bases agree with TRBD1. The V gene end was trimmed by 2 bases and the J gene end by 3 bases; junction bases not matched to a gene: 4. The CDR3 has 15 amino acids. Germline V CDR1 and CDR2: MNHEY, SVGAGI. Here the CDR3 DNA reads TGTGCCAGCAGTTACGGCGCAGGGGGTGGAAACACCATATATTTT. Its protein is CASSYGAGGGNTIYF.

The chain is built from TRBV7-8 and TRBJ2-7, with 7 bases lining up with TRBD1. Germline values: CDR1 SGHVS, CDR2 FQNEAQ. V gave up 3 bases and J gave up 2 bases; unmatched junction bases: 4. This CDR3 is built from 14 residues. The CDR3 region has the DNA TGTGCCAGCAGCTTTGGGACAGTAACCTACGAGCAGTACTTC. It encodes CASSFGTVTYEQYF.

This clonotype was found a few times. The J gene is TRBJ2-7, the V gene TRBV7-9, with 7 bases fitting TRBD2. Germline V lookup: CDR1 SEHNR, CDR2 FQNEAQ (reference sequence). This CDR3 spans 13 amino acids. J gave up 5 bases and V 4 bases, and 5 bases lay outside the gene matches. The CDR3 spells CASSSGLADEQYF. For the CDR3, the DNA is TGTGCCAGCAGCTCGGGCCTAGCGGACGAGCAGTACTTC.

A few counts support this clonotype. The V call is TRBV27, the J call TRBJ1-2, with 7 bases matching TRBD1. In germline, CDR1 is MNHEY, CDR2 SMNVEV (reference sequence). V lost 7 bases to trimming and J lost 7 bases; unmatched junction nucleotides: 12. The CDR3 extends over 14 amino acids. CDR3 in amino acids: CASKTGLQGGGYTF. In nucleotides, the CDR3 is TGTGCCAGCAAGACAGGGCTCCAGGGAGGTGGCTACACCTTC.